Below are 4 T cell receptor beta chains sequenced from a single sample in a study of T and B cells in COVID-19 patients. From blood, roughly 250-550 ng of genomic DNA served as TRB template. BIOMED2 TRB-A/B primer pools were used in multiplex TRB PCR. MiXCR, run by TCRdb on the multiplex PCR reads, gives a single entry per CDR3 protein. Seen here are some 7,800 distinct CDR3 sequences, under 30% observed once, and the top ten hold roughly 6.1%. The sequenced material came from blood. The source is a human donor who had recovered from COVID-19.

A few counts support this clonotype. The chain recombines TRBV4-3 with TRBJ2-7; D might be TRBD1 or TRBD2, each matching 6 bases. The V end was cut by 5 bases, the J end by 5 bases, with 19 bases between. Germline-derived CDR1 and CDR2 are LGHNA and YSLEER. The CDR3 has 15 residues. The CDR3 loop is CASSRRGMDSNEQYF. The CDR3 DNA reads TGCGCCAGCAGCAGGAGGGGGATGGATAGCAACGAGCAGTACTTC.

This clonotype has a handful of counts. The rearrangement links TRBV12-3 or TRBV12-4 to TRBJ1-2; 11 nucleotides line up with TRBD1. The CDR3 extends over 14 amino acids. The V gene end was trimmed by 3 bases and the J gene end by 7 bases; junction bases not matched to a gene: 4. The CDR3 bases are TGTGCCAGCAGTTTTGGGACAGGGGGGGTTGGCTACACCTTC. It translates to CASSFGTGGVGYTF.

By sample share, this clonotype is large. This chain joins TRBV29-1 and TRBJ2-3; 10 bases line up with TRBD2. The CDR3 loop spans 16 amino acids. Germline trimming cut 5 bases from V and 3 bases from J; bases unmatched to any gene: 11. Per the germline V gene, CDR1 is SQVTM and CDR2 is ANQGSEA. This CDR3 is CSVHSAQRGGTDTQYF. CDR3 coding DNA: TGCAGCGTTCATTCCGCCCAGCGGGGGGGAACAGATACGCAGTATTTT.

This clonotype came up a few times. V gene TRBV28 combines with J gene TRBJ2-5; the D gene could be TRBD1 or TRBD2 (5 bases each). The CDR3 has 13 residues. V was clipped by 4 bases and J by 5 bases, with 11 bases between them. The germline CDR1 and CDR2 sequences are MDHEN and SYDVKM. The CDR3 sequence is CASSWGRSETQYF. The CDR3 nucleotides read TGTGCCAGCAGTTGGGGGAGAAGTGAGACCCAGTACTTC.